The following is a TCR beta chain sequence with its context. Its target is unknown. This entry is derived from a study of somatic mutations in cytotoxic T cells in rheumatoid arthritis. Study findings and constraints: An age-related increase in CD8+ clonality was seen in rheumatoid arthritis patients but not in healthy controls.

Repertoires were generated with immunoSEQ multiplex PCR, while TCRdb's copy carries only in-frame clones and drops some. The sample holds about 7,100 clones, about 82% seen once. Each population, CD4+ and CD8+ cells, was isolated by positive magnetic bead selection and checked for purity by flow cytometry. V was pared by 1 base and J by 4 bases, with 12 bases between. This CDR3 has 15 residues. Germline lookup yields CDR1 SGHAT and CDR2 FQNNGV. The receptor comes from an adult with rheumatoid arthritis. Sequencing was carried out using CD8+ T cells sorted from blood. The chain joins TRBV11-2 to TRBJ2-3; TRBD2 might be the D (6 bases). This CDR3 is CASSLGAAGPDTQYF. The CDR3 DNA follows: TGTGCCAGCAGCTTAGGGGCGGCGGGACCAGATACGCAGTATTTT.